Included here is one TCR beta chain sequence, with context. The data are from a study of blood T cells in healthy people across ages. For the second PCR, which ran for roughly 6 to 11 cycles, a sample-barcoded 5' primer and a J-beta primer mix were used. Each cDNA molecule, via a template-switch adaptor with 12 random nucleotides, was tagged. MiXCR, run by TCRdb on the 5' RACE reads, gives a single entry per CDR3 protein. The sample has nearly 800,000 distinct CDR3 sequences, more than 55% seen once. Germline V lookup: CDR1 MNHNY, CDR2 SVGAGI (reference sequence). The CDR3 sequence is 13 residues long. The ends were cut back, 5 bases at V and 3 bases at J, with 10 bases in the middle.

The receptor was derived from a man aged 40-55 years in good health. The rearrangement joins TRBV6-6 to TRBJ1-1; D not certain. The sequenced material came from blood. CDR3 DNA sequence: TGTGCCAGCAGTCCCAGCGGATACACTGAAGCTTTCTTT. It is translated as CASSPSGYTEAFF.